The sample holds a few counts of the clone carrying this T cell receptor (beta chain). This sample is part of a study of early T cells in non-severe SARS-CoV-2 infection. Trimming removed 2 bases from V and 2 bases from J, with 7 bases in between. This CDR3 is built from 13 residues. Germline CDR1 and CDR2: MNHEY and SVGEGT. Each CDR3 protein is one row after TCRdb ran MiXCR on the 5' RACE reads. This table holds 70,000 to 95,000 distinct CDR3 sequences, over 9% found once. The chain combines TRBV6-2 or TRBV6-3 with TRBJ2-7; D call uncertain. This TCR was sampled from an adult who was a healthcare worker with PCR-confirmed SARS-CoV-2 infection or an uninfected control (not recorded which). The sequencing input was whole blood. The CDR3 here is CASSYAAAYEQYF. CDR3 nucleotide sequence: TGTGCCAGCAGTTACGCGGCAGCCTACGAGCAGTACTTC.